This T cell receptor beta chain was sequenced in a study of blood T cell repertoires in COVID-19. Study-level information: Whether acute or convalescent, the COVID-19 samples came from the United States, Italy and Spain. From T cells, B-cell-depleted T cells, or PBMCs came the material, which was cDNA or gDNA.

In the authors' workflow: Estimated nucleated cell counts came from reference gene primer amplification. Profiled with immunoSEQ multiplex PCR; TCRdb holds only in-frame clones, not every one. V and J calls and clone size come straight from that table; D and trimming were deduced from the DNA. The table shows about 130,000 clones, with 70% to 90% occurring only once. This receptor was taken from a woman between 55 and 75 years old with acute or convalescent COVID-19. The sequencing sample was made of peripheral blood.

The CDR3 DNA reads as TGTGCCAGTAGCGGACTAGCGGGAGTCTCTGGCACAGATACGCAGTATTTT. It specifies CASSGLAGVSGTDTQYF. This sequence joins TRBV19 and TRBJ2-3, with TRBD2 matching 13 bases. There are 17 residues in the CDR3. V dropped 6 bases and J dropped 1; count of bases not matched to a gene: 7. The germline CDR1 and CDR2 sequences are LNHDA and SQIVND (reference sequence). Complete variable domain (other parts from reference TRBV19 and TRBJ2-3): DGGITQSPKYLFRKEGQNVTLSCEQNLNHDAMYWYRQDPGQGLRLIYYSQIVNDFQKGDIAEGYSVSREKKESFPLTVTSAQKNPTAFYLCASSGLAGVSGTDTQYFGPGTRLTVL.